Listed here are 3 T cell receptor beta chains from one sample, sequenced in a study of blood T cell repertoires in COVID-19. Data came from immunoSEQ multiplex PCR; TCRdb stores just in-frame clones and leaves some out. The data hold roughly 220,000 clones, with over 60% observed a single time. The material sequenced was peripheral blood. The receptor source for this set is a woman aged 70 to 79 with acute or convalescent COVID-19.

The chain combines TRBV27 with TRBJ1-2, with D unclear. Looked up from germline, CDR1 is MNHEY and CDR2 is SMNVEV (reference sequence). The CDR3 is 16 residues long. Between the trimmed V and J ends, which lost 4 bases and 6 bases, there was a span of 21 bases. The CDR3 region is CASSSLEGFPSNGYTF. CDR3 DNA sequence: TGTGCCAGCAGTTCTTTAGAGGGATTCCCTTCGAATGGCTACACCTTC.

The chain employs TRBV30 and TRBJ1-4; perhaps TRBD1 as D (6 bases). Trimming cost V 2 bases and J 10 bases, with 23 bases left between them. The CDR3 runs to 16 residues. Per the germline V gene, CDR1 is GTSNPN and CDR2 is SVGIG (reference sequence). The CDR3 protein is CAWSSNTGSGIGKLFF. In nucleotides, the CDR3 is TGTGCCTGGAGTTCCAACACAGGGTCAGGGATCGGAAAACTGTTTTTT.

CDR3 nucleotides: TGTGCCAGCAGTTTAAGACAGGGGATGGAGACCCAGTACTTC. This sequence encodes CASSLRQGMETQYF. The rearrangement links TRBV6-1 to TRBJ2-5, with TRBD1 identical over 8 bases. Germline values: CDR1 MNHNS, CDR2 SASEGT. CDR3 size: 14 residues. J gave up 5 bases and V 5 bases, and 7 bases lay outside the gene matches.